This TCR beta chain was captured by sequencing in a study of shared clonotypes between healthy human individuals. Study-wide findings and caveats: Generation of non-shared clonotypes was less probable than generation of clonotypes shared by all four donors.

As for this clone: The antigen is undetermined.

Researchers divided each subset's genomic DNA evenly across several immunoSEQ plates. The protocol was immunoSEQ multiplex PCR, while the TCRdb copy is restricted to in-frame clones and leaves out a portion. The sample yields around 2,100,000 clones, over 85% seen once. V dropped 1 base and J dropped 6 bases, with 16 bases sitting between them. Germline CDR1 is MGHRA and CDR2 is YSYEKL. The CDR3 spans 16 residues. Terminally differentiated effector memory CD45RA+ cells were excluded by CCR7 positive selection of CD45RO-negative cells. Study donors comprised healthy, HIV-negative adults devoid of recent acute infection or vaccination.

The chain recombines TRBV4-1 with TRBJ2-4; a possible D gene is TRBD2 (5 bases). The specimen sequenced was naive CD8+ T cells sorted from blood. This sequence was found in a man between 18 and 35 years old in good health. The CDR3 region is CASSQVGNFFANIQYF. DNA for the CDR3: TGCGCCAGCAGCCAAGTCGGGAACTTCTTCGCAAACATTCAGTACTTC.